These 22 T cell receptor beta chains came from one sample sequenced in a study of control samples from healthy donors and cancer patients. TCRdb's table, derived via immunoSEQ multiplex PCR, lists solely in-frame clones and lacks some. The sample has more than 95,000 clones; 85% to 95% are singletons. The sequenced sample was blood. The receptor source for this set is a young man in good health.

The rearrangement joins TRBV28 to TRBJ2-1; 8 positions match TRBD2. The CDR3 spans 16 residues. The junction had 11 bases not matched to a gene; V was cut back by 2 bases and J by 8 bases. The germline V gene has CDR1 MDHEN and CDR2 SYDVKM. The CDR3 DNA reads TGTGCCAGCAGTTTAGCCGGGGCTAGCGGGTTCCATGAGCAGTTCTTC. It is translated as CASSLAGASGFHEQFF.

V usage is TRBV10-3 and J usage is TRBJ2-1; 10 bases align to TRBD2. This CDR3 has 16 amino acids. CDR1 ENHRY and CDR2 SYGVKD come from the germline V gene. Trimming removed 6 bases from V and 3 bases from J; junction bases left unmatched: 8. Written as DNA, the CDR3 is TGTGCCATCAGCCCTAGCGGGAGTTCCCTCTACAATGAGCAGTTCTTC. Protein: CAISPSGSSLYNEQFF.

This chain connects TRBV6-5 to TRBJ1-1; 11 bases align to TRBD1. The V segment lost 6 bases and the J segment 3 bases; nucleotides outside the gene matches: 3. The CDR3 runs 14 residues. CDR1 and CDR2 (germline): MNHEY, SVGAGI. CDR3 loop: CASRGQGVYTEAFF. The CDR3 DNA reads TGTGCCAGCAGGGGACAGGGGGTTTACACTGAAGCTTTCTTT.

The CDR3 sequence is CASSSYGNTIYF. CDR3 in DNA: TGTGCCAGCAGCTCCTATGGAAACACCATATATTTT. This chain connects TRBV7-9 to TRBJ1-3; D gene ambiguous. The CDR3 is 12 amino acids. The V gene's germline CDR1 is SEHNR and CDR2 FQNEAQ (reference sequence). Trimming left V 4 bases short and J 3 bases short, with 4 bases between.

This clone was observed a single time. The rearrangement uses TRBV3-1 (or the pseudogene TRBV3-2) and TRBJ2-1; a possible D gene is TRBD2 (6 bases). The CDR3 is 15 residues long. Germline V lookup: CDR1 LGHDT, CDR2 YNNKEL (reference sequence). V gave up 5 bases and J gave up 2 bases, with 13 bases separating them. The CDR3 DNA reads TGTGCCAGCAGCTCATCCGGGGGTCCCTACAATGAGCAGTTCTTC. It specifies CASSSSGGPYNEQFF.

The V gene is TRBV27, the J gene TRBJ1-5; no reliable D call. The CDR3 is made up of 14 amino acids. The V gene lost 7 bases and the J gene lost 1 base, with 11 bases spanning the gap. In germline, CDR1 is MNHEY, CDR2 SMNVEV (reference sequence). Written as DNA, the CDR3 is TGTGCCAGCAACCCGACGGGGAGCAATCAGCCCCAGCATTTT. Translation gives CASNPTGSNQPQHF.

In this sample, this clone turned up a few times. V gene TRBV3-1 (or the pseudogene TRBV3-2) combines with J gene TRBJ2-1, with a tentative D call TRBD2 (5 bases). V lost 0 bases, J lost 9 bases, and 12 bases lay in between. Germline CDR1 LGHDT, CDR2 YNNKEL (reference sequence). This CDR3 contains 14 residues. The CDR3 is CASSQDSRRGEQFF. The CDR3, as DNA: TGTGCCAGCAGCCAAGATTCTAGACGGGGTGAGCAGTTCTTC.

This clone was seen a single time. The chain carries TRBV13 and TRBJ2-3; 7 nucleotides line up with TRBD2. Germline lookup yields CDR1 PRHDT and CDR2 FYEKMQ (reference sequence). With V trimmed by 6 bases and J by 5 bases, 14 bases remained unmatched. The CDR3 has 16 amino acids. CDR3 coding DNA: TGTGCCAGCAGTCAACGGGAGGCCCTCACGGGAGATACGCAGTATTTT. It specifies CASSQREALTGDTQYF.

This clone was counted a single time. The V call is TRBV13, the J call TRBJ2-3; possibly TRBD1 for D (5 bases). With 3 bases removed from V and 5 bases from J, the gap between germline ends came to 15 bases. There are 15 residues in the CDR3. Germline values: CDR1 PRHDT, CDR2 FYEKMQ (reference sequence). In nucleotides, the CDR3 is TGTGCCAGCAGCTTTCGCAAACAGGTCATAGATACGCAGTATTTT. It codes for CASSFRKQVIDTQYF.

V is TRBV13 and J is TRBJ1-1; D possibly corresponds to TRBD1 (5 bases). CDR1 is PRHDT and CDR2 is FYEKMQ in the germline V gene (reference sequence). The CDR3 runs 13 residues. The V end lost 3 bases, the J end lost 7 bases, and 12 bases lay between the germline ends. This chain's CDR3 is CASSLGTELEAFF. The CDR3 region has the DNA TGTGCCAGCAGCTTGGGGACCGAACTTGAAGCTTTCTTT.

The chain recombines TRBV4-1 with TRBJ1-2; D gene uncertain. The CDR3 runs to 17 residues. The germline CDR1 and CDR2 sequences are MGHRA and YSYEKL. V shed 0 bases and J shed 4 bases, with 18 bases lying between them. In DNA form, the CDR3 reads TGCGCCAGCAGCCAAGATCTTGGAGACGGAGGAATCTATGGCTACACCTTC. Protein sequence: CASSQDLGDGGIYGYTF.

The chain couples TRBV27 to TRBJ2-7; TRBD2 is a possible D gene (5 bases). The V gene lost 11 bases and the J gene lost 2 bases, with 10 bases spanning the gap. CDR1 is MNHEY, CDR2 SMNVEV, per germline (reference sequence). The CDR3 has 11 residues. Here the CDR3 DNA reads TGTGCCGCGGGCGGACCCTACGAGCAGTACTTC. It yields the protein CAAGGPYEQYF.

The CDR3 protein is CASRRGLSGELFF. The DNA for the CDR3 is TGTGCCAGCAGACGGGGGTTGTCCGGGGAGCTGTTTTTT. The chain couples TRBV6-5 to TRBJ2-2; possible D gene TRBD2, 6 bases. V lost 6 bases, J lost 6 bases, and 11 bases lay in between. Germline CDR1 and CDR2: MNHEY and SVGAGI. The CDR3 totals 13 residues.

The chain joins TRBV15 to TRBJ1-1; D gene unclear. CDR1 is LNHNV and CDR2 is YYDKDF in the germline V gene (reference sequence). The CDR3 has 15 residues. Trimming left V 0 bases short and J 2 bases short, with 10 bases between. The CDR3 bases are TGTGCCACCAGCAGAGATCAGACTAGAAACACTGAAGCTTTCTTT. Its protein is CATSRDQTRNTEAFF.

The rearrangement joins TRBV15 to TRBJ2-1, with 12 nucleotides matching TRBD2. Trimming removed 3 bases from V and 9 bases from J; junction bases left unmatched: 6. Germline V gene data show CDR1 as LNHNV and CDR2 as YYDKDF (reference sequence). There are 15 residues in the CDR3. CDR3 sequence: CATSSRLAGVSEQFF. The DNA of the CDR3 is TGTGCCACCAGCAGCCGACTAGCGGGAGTTAGTGAGCAGTTCTTC.

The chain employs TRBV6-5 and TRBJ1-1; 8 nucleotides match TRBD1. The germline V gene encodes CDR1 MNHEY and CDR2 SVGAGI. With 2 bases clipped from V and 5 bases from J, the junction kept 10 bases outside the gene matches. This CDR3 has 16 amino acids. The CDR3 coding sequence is TGTGCCAGCAGTTACATCTCCACAGGGGGTGGAACTGAAGCTTTCTTT. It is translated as CASSYISTGGGTEAFF.

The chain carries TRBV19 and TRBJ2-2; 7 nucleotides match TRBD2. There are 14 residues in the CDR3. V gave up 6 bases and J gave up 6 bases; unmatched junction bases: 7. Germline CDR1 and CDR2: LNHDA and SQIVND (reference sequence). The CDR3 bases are TGTGCCAGTAGCCAGCGGGAAGATGCCGGGGAGCTGTTTTTT. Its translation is CASSQREDAGELFF.

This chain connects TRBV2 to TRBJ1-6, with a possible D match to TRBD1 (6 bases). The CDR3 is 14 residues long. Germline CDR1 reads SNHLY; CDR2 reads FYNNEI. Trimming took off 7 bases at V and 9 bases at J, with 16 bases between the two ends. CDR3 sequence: CASMGGARGSPLHF. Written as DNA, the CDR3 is TGTGCCAGCATGGGGGGGGCGCGAGGTTCACCCCTCCACTTT. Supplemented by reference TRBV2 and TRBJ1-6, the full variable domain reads EPEVTQTPSHQVTQMGQEVILRCVPISNHLYFYWYRQILGQKVEFLVSFYNNEISEKSEIFDDQFSVERPDGSNFTLKIRSTKLEDSAMYFCASMGGARGSPLHFGNGTRLTVT.

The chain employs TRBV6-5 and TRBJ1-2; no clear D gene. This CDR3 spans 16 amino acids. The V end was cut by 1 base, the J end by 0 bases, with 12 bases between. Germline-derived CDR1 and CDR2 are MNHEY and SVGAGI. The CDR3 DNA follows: TGTGCCAGCAGTTACTTAGGACGGGTAGCTAACTATGGCTACACCTTC. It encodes CASSYLGRVANYGYTF.

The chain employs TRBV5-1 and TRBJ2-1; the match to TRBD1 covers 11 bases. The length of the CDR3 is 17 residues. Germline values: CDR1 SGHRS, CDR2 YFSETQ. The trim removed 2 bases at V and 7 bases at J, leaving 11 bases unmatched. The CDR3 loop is CASSLFISGQGANEQFF. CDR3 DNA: TGCGCCAGCAGCTTATTCATTTCCGGACAGGGGGCGAATGAGCAGTTCTTC.

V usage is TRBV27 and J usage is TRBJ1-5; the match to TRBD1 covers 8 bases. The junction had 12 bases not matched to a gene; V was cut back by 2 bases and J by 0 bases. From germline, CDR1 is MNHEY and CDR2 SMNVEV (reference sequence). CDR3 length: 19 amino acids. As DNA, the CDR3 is TGTGCCAGCAGTTTAAATTATTATCCGGGACAGGCTAGCAATCAGCCCCAGCATTTT. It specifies CASSLNYYPGQASNQPQHF.

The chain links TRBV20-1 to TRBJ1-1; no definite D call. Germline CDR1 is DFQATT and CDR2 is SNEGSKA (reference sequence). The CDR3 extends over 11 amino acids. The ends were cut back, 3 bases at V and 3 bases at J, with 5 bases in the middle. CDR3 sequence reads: CSASTDTEAFF. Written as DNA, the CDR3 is TGCAGTGCTAGTACGGACACTGAAGCTTTCTTT.